This passage covers 32 T cell receptor beta chains from one sample sequenced in a study of blood T cell repertoires in COVID-19. Assay used: immunoSEQ multiplex PCR; TCRdb lists only in-frame clones, some missing. Of about 200,000 clones listed, roughly 89% are singletons. What was sequenced was PBMCs or T cells enriched from blood (not recorded which). These receptor sequences come from a woman aged 25-40 years with acute COVID-19.

The V call is TRBV2, the J call TRBJ2-5; D uncertain. V lost 5 bases and J lost 1, with 14 bases in between. Germline loops: CDR1 SNHLY, CDR2 FYNNEI. The CDR3 contains 15 residues. The CDR3 sequence is CASSPRPASQETQYF. Written as DNA, the CDR3 is TGTGCCAGCAGTCCGCGTCCCGCGAGCCAAGAGACCCAGTACTTC.

CDR3 nucleotides: TGTGCCAGTAGTATAGCTGGGACAGGGGGGGCCGGGGAGCTGTTTTTT. Translation gives CASSIAGTGGAGELFF. The gene calls are TRBV19 and TRBJ2-2, with TRBD1 matching over 11 bases. CDR3 length equals 16 residues. The J segment lost 6 bases and the V segment lost 1 base, leaving 4 bases of the junction unmatched. Germline V gene lookup returns CDR1 LNHDA and CDR2 SQIVND (reference sequence).

DNA of the CDR3: TGTGCCAGCTCGTCCGTAGAGAATAATTCACCCCTCCACTTT. Amino acids: CASSSVENNSPLHF. The chain employs TRBV5-6 and TRBJ1-6; D is unclear. From germline, CDR1 is SGHDT and CDR2 YYEEEE. The CDR3 extends over 14 amino acids. The V end lost 7 bases, the J end lost 5 bases, and 13 bases lay between the germline ends.

The genes are TRBV6-4 and TRBJ2-7, with TRBD1 matching 7 bases. This CDR3 spans 14 amino acids. Germline V gene lookup returns CDR1 MRHNA and CDR2 SNTAGT. V lost 3 bases, J lost 0 bases, and 2 bases stayed unmatched. In nucleotides, the CDR3 is TGTGCCAGCAGTGAATACAGGGGCTCCTACGAGCAGTACTTC. Its translation: CASSEYRGSYEQYF.

The V and J genes are TRBV12-3 or TRBV12-4 and TRBJ1-2, with 7 bases fitting TRBD1. V lost 6 bases, J lost 6 bases, and 7 bases stayed unmatched. CDR3 length: 13 amino acids. As DNA, the CDR3 is TGTGCCAGCAGCCCGACAGGGAATGATGGCTACACCTTC. Translated: CASSPTGNDGYTF.

This rearrangement joins TRBV18 to TRBJ1-5, with D possibly being TRBD1 (5 bases). The length of the CDR3 is 16 residues. V dropped 5 bases and J dropped 2 bases, with 16 bases sitting between them. Per the germline V gene, CDR1 is KGHSH and CDR2 is LQKENI. DNA for the CDR3: TGTGCCAGCTCAGGGGCGGAGACGAGTGGCAATCAGCCCCAGCATTTT. Amino acid sequence: CASSGAETSGNQPQHF.

The chain has TRBV27 and TRBJ2-1; 7 nucleotides line up with TRBD1. Germline loops: CDR1 MNHEY, CDR2 SMNVEV (reference sequence). With V trimmed by 9 bases and J by 8 bases, 7 bases remained unmatched. This CDR3 spans 12 amino acids. CDR3 loop: CASGQDGHEQFF. The CDR3 nucleotides read TGTGCCAGTGGACAGGATGGGCATGAGCAGTTCTTC.

The V gene is TRBV30, the J gene TRBJ1-2; the D gene is possibly TRBD1 (6 bases). CDR3 length equals 14 residues. The germline V gene has CDR1 GTSNPN and CDR2 SVGIG (reference sequence). The V and J ends lost 2 bases and 3 bases respectively, with 13 bases between them. CDR3: CAWSPGGSDYGYTF. CDR3 DNA sequence: TGTGCCTGGAGTCCTGGGGGCAGTGACTATGGCTACACCTTC.

The chain couples TRBV12-5 to TRBJ2-2; possibly TRBD2 for D (5 bases). Germline V gene lookup returns CDR1 LGHNT and CDR2 FRNRAP. The CDR3 is 16 residues long. V dropped 2 bases and J dropped 5 bases, with 15 bases sitting between them. The CDR3 DNA is TGTGCTAGTGGTTTGTTTGTGGGCCGGGAAACCGGGGAGCTGTTTTTT. Translated, it gives CASGLFVGRETGELFF.

The CDR3: CASSIPGGLNEKLFF. The DNA for the CDR3 is TGTGCCAGTAGTATCCCGGGGGGCCTCAATGAAAAACTGTTTTTT. This chain uses TRBV19 with TRBJ1-4; TRBD1 is a possible D gene (6 bases). Germline-derived CDR1 and CDR2 are LNHDA and SQIVND (reference sequence). The V gene lost 3 bases and the J gene lost 5 bases, with 13 bases spanning the gap. The CDR3 is 15 residues long.

V and J are TRBV7-6 and TRBJ2-3; the D gene is possibly TRBD2 (5 bases). Looked up from germline, CDR1 is SGHVS and CDR2 is FNYEAQ. V gave up 4 bases and J gave up 0 bases, with 14 bases separating them. This CDR3 is 16 amino acids long. The CDR3 region is CASSYAGEGSTDTQYF. The DNA for the CDR3 is TGTGCCAGCAGCTACGCCGGGGAAGGAAGCACAGATACGCAGTATTTT.

The rearrangement joins TRBV6-1 to TRBJ2-1; tentative D call: TRBD1 (5 bases). V was shortened by 2 bases and J by 4 bases, with 15 bases between the two germline ends. This CDR3 region has 16 residues. Looked up from germline, CDR1 is MNHNS and CDR2 is SASEGT. CDR3 sequence (DNA): TGTGCCAGCAGTGAATGGAGCAGGGCCTCATACAATGAGCAGTTCTTC. Protein product: CASSEWSRASYNEQFF.

This chain links TRBV5-6 with TRBJ1-5, with D maybe TRBD1 (6 bases). Trimming left V 4 bases short and J 1 base short, with 12 bases between. The CDR3 runs 15 residues. Germline loops: CDR1 SGHDT, CDR2 YYEEEE. CDR3 loop: CASSPQGRSNQPQHF. CDR3 sequence (DNA): TGTGCCAGCAGCCCACAGGGCCGGAGCAATCAGCCCCAGCATTTT.

The genes are TRBV4-3 and TRBJ2-1, with 8 nucleotides matching TRBD1. CDR1 is LGHNA, CDR2 YSLEER, per germline. The CDR3 consists of 16 residues. The V gene end was trimmed by 0 bases and the J gene end by 8 bases; junction bases not matched to a gene: 9. CDR3 sequence reads: CASSQDRPGGWDEQFF. The CDR3 DNA follows: TGCGCCAGCAGCCAAGATCGGCCAGGGGGCTGGGATGAGCAGTTCTTC.

The chain has TRBV5-1 and TRBJ1-2; 8 nucleotides match TRBD1. V was pared by 4 bases and J by 2 bases, with 10 bases of the junction left unmatched. The CDR3 runs 16 residues. From germline, CDR1 is SGHRS and CDR2 YFSETQ. The CDR3 DNA is TGCGCCAGCAGCGCGAACGCAGGGGGCACAAACTATGGCTACACCTTC. As protein: CASSANAGGTNYGYTF.

Here the CDR3 reads CASSLNEGGYTF. CDR3 coding DNA: TGTGCCAGCAGCTTAAACGAGGGCGGCTACACCTTC. The V and J genes are TRBV2 and TRBJ1-2; D gene uncertain. The CDR3 totals 12 residues. Per germline, CDR1 SNHLY and CDR2 FYNNEI. The ends were cut back, 6 bases at V and 8 bases at J, with 13 bases in the middle.

This clone was found a few times. The gene calls are TRBV5-1 and TRBJ2-1, with a tentative D call TRBD2 (5 bases). The CDR3 is 13 residues long. Germline V lookup: CDR1 SGHRS, CDR2 YFSETQ. V lost 3 bases to trimming and J lost 7 bases, with 11 bases between them. The DNA of the CDR3 is TGCGCCAGCAGCTCCGGGGATTTAAATGAGCAGTTCTTC. This gives the protein CASSSGDLNEQFF.

The genes are TRBV19 and TRBJ2-1, with TRBD1 as a possible D gene (7 bases). The CDR3 spans 16 residues. Germline CDR1 reads LNHDA; CDR2 reads SQIVND (reference sequence). V lost 2 bases to trimming and J lost 3 bases, with 14 bases between them. The CDR3 loop is CASSIIFQGGYNEQFF. The CDR3 DNA reads as TGTGCCAGTAGTATAATCTTCCAGGGGGGCTACAATGAGCAGTTCTTC.

The J gene is TRBJ1-3, the V gene TRBV11-2; D uncertain. V was shortened by 6 bases and J by 0 bases, with 12 bases between the two germline ends. The CDR3 spans 15 residues. Per germline, CDR1 SGHAT and CDR2 FQNNGV. In nucleotides, the CDR3 is TGTGCCAGCAGTCTTAGAACAGCCTCTGGAAACACCATATATTTT. Translation gives CASSLRTASGNTIYF.

This clone appeared a single time. The J gene is TRBJ2-7, the V gene TRBV5-1; D not resolved. The CDR3 covers 13 residues. Germline CDR1 reads SGHRS; CDR2 reads YFSETQ. Trimming took off 3 bases at V and 2 bases at J, with 9 bases between the two ends. CDR3 DNA: TGCGCCAGCAGCTCCACCAGCGCCTACGAGCAGTACTTC. It translates to CASSSTSAYEQYF. The variable domain in full, completed from reference TRBV5-1 and TRBJ2-7, reads KAGVTQTPRYLIKTRGQQVTLSCSPISGHRSVSWYQQTPGQGLQFLFEYFSETQRNKGNFPGRFSGRQFSNSRSEMNVSTLELGDSALYLCASSSTSAYEQYFGPGTRLTVT.

The rearrangement uses TRBV30 and TRBJ1-4; 7 bases are shared with TRBD1. The CDR3 runs 13 residues. Trimming took 4 bases from V and 3 from J; bases not matched to a gene: 2. Germline V gene lookup returns CDR1 GTSNPN and CDR2 SVGIG (reference sequence). CDR3 amino acids: CAWNRGANEKLFF. In DNA form, the CDR3 reads TGTGCCTGGAACAGGGGAGCTAATGAAAAACTGTTTTTT. Supplemented by reference TRBV30 and TRBJ1-4, the full variable domain reads SQTIHQWPATLVQPVGSPLSLECTVEGTSNPNLYWYRQAAGRGLQLLFYSVGIGQISSEVPQNLSASRPQDRQFILSSKKLLLSDSGFYLCAWNRGANEKLFFGSGTQLSVL.

The V call is TRBV30, the J call TRBJ2-5; weak D call: TRBD2 (6 bases). The germline CDR1 and CDR2 sequences are GTSNPN and SVGIG (reference sequence). This CDR3 has 13 residues. Trimming removed 1 base at V and 5 bases at J, with 11 bases between. The DNA of the CDR3 is TGTGCCTGGAGTGATAGCGGACGGGAGACCCAGTACTTC. Protein product: CAWSDSGRETQYF.

This clone showed up just once. This chain uses TRBV12-5 with TRBJ1-2, with a weak D call TRBD1 (5 bases). CDR1 and CDR2 (germline): LGHNT, FRNRAP. The CDR3 has 12 amino acids. CDR3 loop: CAIKQVNYGYTF. CDR3 sequence (DNA): TGTGCAATCAAACAGGTTAACTATGGCTACACCTTC.

The chain joins TRBV28 to TRBJ1-1; TRBD1 might be the D (6 bases). The CDR3 is 14 residues long. Germline V gene lookup returns CDR1 MDHEN and CDR2 SYDVKM. V lost 6 bases, J lost 1 base, and 12 bases lay in between. The CDR3 DNA sequence: TGTGCCAGCAGACCCGGACAGACGAACACTGAAGCTTTCTTT. Translated, it gives CASRPGQTNTEAFF.

This chain links TRBV30 with TRBJ1-5; the D gene is possibly TRBD1 (6 bases). CDR1 and CDR2 (germline): GTSNPN, SVGIG (reference sequence). V lost 4 bases and J lost 15, with 19 bases in between. The CDR3 is 12 residues long. The CDR3 spells CAWTSGGHHPHF. In DNA, the CDR3 is TGTGCCTGGACCTCGGGGGGGCACCACCCGCATTTT.

This clone was seen once. The V gene is TRBV10-1, the J gene TRBJ1-5, with 8 bases identical to TRBD1. The CDR3 spans 13 residues. J was trimmed by 5 bases and V by 6 bases; bases with no gene match: 3. Looked up from germline, CDR1 is WNHNN and CDR2 is SYGVQD (reference sequence). The DNA for the CDR3 is TGCGCCAGCAGCAGGGGGCTCGATCAGCCCCAGCATTTT. It is translated as CASSRGLDQPQHF.

The V and J genes are TRBV4-1 and TRBJ2-1; 7 bases are shared with TRBD2. Unmatched junction bases numbered 5, after V lost 4 bases and J lost 8 bases. CDR1 MGHRA and CDR2 YSYEKL come from the germline V gene. This CDR3 has 13 amino acids. The CDR3 DNA reads TGCGCCAGCAGCCTGGCGGGGGAGGATGAGCAGTTCTTC. Translated: CASSLAGEDEQFF.

This clone was counted between two and nine times. Here the CDR3 reads CASTRDRGEGEQFF. The CDR3 DNA reads as TGTGCCAGCACCCGGGACAGGGGAGAGGGTGAGCAGTTCTTC. The V call is TRBV7-9, the J call TRBJ2-1; 10 bases align to TRBD1. Trimming removed 7 bases from V and 9 bases from J; junction bases left unmatched: 9. The CDR3 totals 14 residues. Germline CDR1 SEHNR, CDR2 FQNEAQ (reference sequence).

This sequence joins TRBV19 and TRBJ1-1; 10 bases line up with TRBD1. This CDR3 spans 14 amino acids. The junction had 4 bases not matched to a gene; V was cut back by 5 bases and J by 4 bases. The germline V gene encodes CDR1 LNHDA and CDR2 SQIVND (reference sequence). The CDR3 bases are TGTGCCAGTAGTTTCGGACAGGGGGGCACTGAAGCTTTCTTT. It codes for CASSFGQGGTEAFF. Complete variable domain (other parts from reference TRBV19 and TRBJ1-1): DGGITQSPKYLFRKEGQNVTLSCEQNLNHDAMYWYRQDPGQGLRLIYYSQIVNDFQKGDIAEGYSVSREKKESFPLTVTSAQKNPTAFYLCASSFGQGGTEAFFGQGTRLTVV.

J is TRBJ1-5 and V is TRBV7-9; D is unresolved. This CDR3 has 14 residues. V was shortened by 7 bases and J by 0 bases, with 10 bases between the two germline ends. Germline V gene lookup returns CDR1 SEHNR and CDR2 FQNEAQ (reference sequence). DNA for the CDR3: TGTGCCAGCAACGGCGGGAATAGCAATCAGCCCCAGCATTTT. Translated, it gives CASNGGNSNQPQHF.

The rearrangement uses TRBV5-1 and TRBJ1-1, with unresolved D. The CDR3 has 14 amino acids. Germline-derived CDR1 and CDR2 are SGHRS and YFSETQ. V lost 5 bases, J lost 1 base, and 12 bases lay in between. CDR3 sequence: CASRTTPGNTEAFF. CDR3 sequence (DNA): TGCGCCAGCAGGACAACCCCAGGGAACACTGAAGCTTTCTTT.

The V and J genes are TRBV4-1 and TRBJ1-5; D gene unclear. CDR1 is MGHRA, CDR2 YSYEKL, per germline. This CDR3 is built from 16 residues. Trimming took 2 bases from V and 3 from J, leaving 14 bases between them. The CDR3 DNA reads as TGCGCCAGCAGCCAATTCCTGGGCAGGTACAATCAGCCCCAGCATTTT. It encodes CASSQFLGRYNQPQHF.